The 13 T cell receptor beta chains in this list originate from one sample, sequenced in a study of identical twins. Via MiXCR, TCRdb re-called the 5' RACE reads, giving one row per CDR3 protein. The data contain about 390,000 distinct CDR3 sequences, 8.5% to 10% of them seen just once; the ten biggest clones take up more than 8%. The specimen was naive T cells sorted from blood. The receptors shown here come from a woman in her forties or fifties in good health.

This clonotype was observed a handful of times. The chain employs TRBV7-8 and TRBJ2-6, with D possibly TRBD2 on 6 matching bases. The CDR3 extends over 16 amino acids. V lost 6 bases and J lost 3, with 15 bases in between. Germline assignment: CDR1 SGHVS and CDR2 FQNEAQ. The CDR3: CASRVTGAFGANVLTF. The DNA of the CDR3 is TGTGCCAGCAGGGTTACGGGAGCGTTTGGGGCCAACGTCCTGACTTTC.

V usage is TRBV29-1 and J usage is TRBJ2-3, with TRBD1 identical over 7 bases. The CDR3 is made up of 16 amino acids. Germline V gene sequence: CDR1 SQVTM, CDR2 ANQGSEA. V dropped 3 bases and J dropped 6; count of bases not matched to a gene: 15. CDR3 sequence (DNA): TGCAGCGTTGACCTTCCTATGACAGGGTATCGGGATACGCAGTATTTT. It codes for CSVDLPMTGYRDTQYF.

This clonotype was counted between two and nine times. This chain connects TRBV12-3 or TRBV12-4 to TRBJ2-5; TRBD2 agrees at 10 bases. With V trimmed by 6 bases and J by 5 bases, 6 bases remained unmatched. The CDR3 is 14 amino acids. CDR3 region: CASRNLAGAETQYF. The CDR3 DNA is TGTGCCAGCAGAAATCTAGCGGGAGCGGAGACCCAGTACTTC.

In this sample, this clonotype turned up a few times. The CDR3 DNA sequence: TGTGCCAGCACCTCATCGGGCACTGAAGCTTTCTTT. Translation gives CASTSSGTEAFF. The chain carries TRBV12-3 or TRBV12-4 and TRBJ1-1; D gene uncertain. This CDR3 is built from 12 residues. Deletions cut 7 bases from V and 4 bases from J, with 10 bases between.

This clonotype was picked up many times. The chain has TRBV21-1 and TRBJ1-5. TRBV21-1 constitutes a pseudogene. This CDR3 contains 15 residues. The CDR3 loop reads CASGRAGYSNQPQHF. CDR3 DNA sequence: TGTGCCAGCGGTCGGGCCGGCTATAGCAATCAGCCCCAGCATTTT.

V and J are TRBV24-1 and TRBJ2-5; D perhaps matches TRBD1 (6 bases). The CDR3 contains 17 residues. Trimming left V 2 bases short and J 0 bases short, with 15 bases between. Germline-derived CDR1 and CDR2 are KGHDR and SFDVKD. The CDR3 DNA sequence: TGTGCCACCAGTGATTATGGGCAGGGGACGTACCAAGAGACCCAGTACTTC. This codes for CATSDYGQGTYQETQYF.

The table lists this clonotype with many counts. The rearrangement joins TRBV27 to TRBJ2-1; 7 bases fit TRBD2. Losses at the gene ends were 4 bases for V and 4 bases for J; bases not matched to a gene: 4. This CDR3 has 14 amino acids. Germline loops: CDR1 MNHEY, CDR2 SMNVEV (reference sequence). The CDR3 bases are TGTGCCAGCAGTTACGAGGGAGGGTACAATGAGCAGTTCTTC. This sequence encodes CASSYEGGYNEQFF.

The rearrangement uses TRBV9 and TRBJ1-6; D is ambiguous. The germline CDR1 and CDR2 sequences are SGDLS and YYNGEE. This CDR3 contains 16 residues. Between the trimmed V and J ends, which lost 3 bases and 10 bases, there was a span of 20 bases. The CDR3 region has the DNA TGTGCCAGCAGCGAGGCCCCCGACGCCCGGGTATCACCCCTCCACTTT. It specifies CASSEAPDARVSPLHF.

This clonotype came up many times. J is TRBJ2-1 and V is TRBV7-9; D is possibly TRBD2 (6 bases). The germline gives CDR1 SEHNR, CDR2 FQNEAQ (reference sequence). The CDR3 is made up of 11 amino acids. Trimming cost V 5 bases and J 12 bases, with 11 bases left between them. CDR3: CASSTGGTQFF. Here the CDR3 DNA reads TGTGCCAGCAGCACAGGAGGGACGCAGTTCTTC.

The chain has TRBV27 and TRBJ2-5; 7 positions agree with TRBD1. V lost 3 bases to trimming and J lost 2 bases; unmatched junction nucleotides: 0. The CDR3 contains 13 residues. Germline V gives CDR1 MNHEY, CDR2 SMNVEV (reference sequence). This CDR3 reads CASSFRGQETQYF. The CDR3 bases are TGTGCCAGCAGTTTCAGGGGGCAAGAGACCCAGTACTTC.

V is TRBV18 and J is TRBJ2-7; TRBD1 is a possible D gene (6 bases). V lost 4 bases, J lost 2 bases, and 12 bases lay in between. Germline V gene lookup returns CDR1 KGHSH and CDR2 LQKENI. This CDR3 contains 14 residues. CDR3 loop: CASSQTGHPYEQYF. The CDR3 coding sequence is TGTGCCAGCTCACAGACGGGACACCCCTACGAGCAGTACTTC.

This clonotype was found a few times. V is TRBV19 and J is TRBJ2-1; a possible D gene is TRBD2 (6 bases). V was shortened by 2 bases and J by 9 bases, with 14 bases between the two germline ends. CDR3 length: 14 amino acids. Germline V lookup: CDR1 LNHDA, CDR2 SQIVND (reference sequence). CDR3 DNA sequence: TGTGCCAGTAGTATAAGGGACTCGGTCGGTGAGCAGTTCTTC. It encodes CASSIRDSVGEQFF.

Remarks on this clonotype: With a much larger clone just one base away, this may be a read error. The rearrangement links TRBV5-1 to TRBJ2-1, with a possible D match to TRBD2 (5 bases). Germline V CDR1 and CDR2: SGHRS, YFSETQ. The CDR3 totals 15 residues. The CDR3, as DNA: TGCGCCAGCAGCTCCCTCCTGACGGGGAGAAATGAGCGGTTCTTC. It codes for CASSSLLTGRNERFF.